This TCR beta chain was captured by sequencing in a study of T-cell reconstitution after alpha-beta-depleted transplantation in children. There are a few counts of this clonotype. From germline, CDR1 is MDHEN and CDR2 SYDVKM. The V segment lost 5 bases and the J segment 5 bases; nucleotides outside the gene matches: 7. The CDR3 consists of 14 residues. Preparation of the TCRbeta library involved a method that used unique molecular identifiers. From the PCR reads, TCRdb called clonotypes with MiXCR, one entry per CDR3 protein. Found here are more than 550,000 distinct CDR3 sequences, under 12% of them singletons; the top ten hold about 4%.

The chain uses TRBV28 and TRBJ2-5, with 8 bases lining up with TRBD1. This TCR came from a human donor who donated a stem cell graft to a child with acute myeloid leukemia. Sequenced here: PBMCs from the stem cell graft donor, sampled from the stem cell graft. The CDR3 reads CASSHLDRGETQYF. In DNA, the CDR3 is TGTGCCAGCAGTCACCTTGACAGGGGTGAGACCCAGTACTTC.